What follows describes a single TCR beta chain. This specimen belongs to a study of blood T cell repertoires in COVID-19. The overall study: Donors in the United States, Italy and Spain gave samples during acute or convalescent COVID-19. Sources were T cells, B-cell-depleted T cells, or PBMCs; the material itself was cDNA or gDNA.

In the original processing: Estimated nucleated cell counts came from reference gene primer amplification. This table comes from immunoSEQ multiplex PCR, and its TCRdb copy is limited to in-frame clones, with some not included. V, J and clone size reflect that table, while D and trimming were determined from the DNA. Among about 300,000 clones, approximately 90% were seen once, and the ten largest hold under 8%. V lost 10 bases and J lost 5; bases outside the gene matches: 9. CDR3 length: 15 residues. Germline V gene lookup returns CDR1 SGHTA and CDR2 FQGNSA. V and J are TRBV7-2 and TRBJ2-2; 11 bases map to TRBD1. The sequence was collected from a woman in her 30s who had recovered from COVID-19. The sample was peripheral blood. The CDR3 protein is CAISTGTGGTGELFF. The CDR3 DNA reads TGTGCCATTTCAACCGGGACAGGGGGGACCGGGGAGCTGTTTTTT.